The sequence of this TCR beta chain was determined in a study of cytomegalovirus exposure and HLA in healthy donors. Across the whole study: Early released data comprised around 80 million unique TCRs from HLA-typed donors. Most genotyped donors, over 70% of about 400, had Caucasian-associated genetic ancestry.

Primers included in the PCR were 60 Vbeta and 13 Jbeta primers. Here immunoSEQ multiplex PCR was the method, and the copy in TCRdb shows in-frame clones only, minus some. The sample carries about 100,000 clones, 79% recorded once. The J segment lost 2 bases and the V segment lost 6 bases, leaving 2 bases of the junction unmatched. The CDR3 is 14 residues long. CDR1 LNHDA and CDR2 SQIVND come from the germline V gene (reference sequence). This TCR was recovered from a female donor in good health and CMV-seropositive. This chain links TRBV19 with TRBJ1-5, with 9 bases that match TRBD1. Sequenced input: PBMCs. CDR3 in amino acids: CASRDRGGNQPQHF. Here the CDR3 DNA reads TGTGCCAGTAGGGACAGGGGCGGCAATCAGCCCCAGCATTTT.